Listed below are T cell receptor beta chains from one sample, sequenced in a study of blood T cell repertoires in COVID-19. Repertoires were generated with immunoSEQ multiplex PCR, while TCRdb's copy carries only in-frame clones and drops some. The table records fewer than 250,000 clones, around nine tenths of them present only once. The source material was peripheral blood. All receptors derive from a woman aged 60 to 75 who had recovered from COVID-19. CDR3s include the opening cysteine and the closing phenylalanine or tryptophan.

V: TRBV19; J: TRBJ1-3; length: 15; CDR3: CASSPIGSSGNTIYF
V: TRBV15; J: TRBJ1-5; length: 12; CDR3: CATSGYNQPQHF
V: TRBV11-3; J: TRBJ2-5; length: 15; CDR3: CASSTEGTGEETQYF
V: TRBV7-6; J: TRBJ1-2; length: 15; CDR3: CASSSNPGQLYGYTF
V: TRBV18; J: TRBJ2-5; length: 14; CDR3: CASSPPGGRETQYF
V: TRBV6-5; J: TRBJ2-5; length: 16; CDR3: CASSWEKRGGQETQYF
V: TRBV7-2; J: TRBJ1-2; length: 15; CDR3: CASSPRGGDSYGYTF
V: TRBV6-6; J: TRBJ1-5; length: 15; CDR3: CASTYGQGEKQPQHF
V: TRBV29-1; J: TRBJ1-2; length: 14; CDR3: CSVEEDRWGYGYTF
V: TRBV7-9; J: TRBJ2-2; length: 11; CDR3: CASSPLGELFF
V: TRBV6-5; J: TRBJ1-5; length: 12; CDR3: CAGQGAGQPQHF
V: TRBV5-1; J: TRBJ1-1; length: 16; CDR3: CASRSAQGQGNTEAFF
V: TRBV21-1; J: TRBJ2-6; length: 17; CDR3: CASSKTGTCSGANVLTF
V: TRBV29-1; J: TRBJ1-5; length: 14; CDR3: CSVRSRGSNQPQHF
V: TRBV18; J: TRBJ2-7; length: 15; CDR3: CASSPPRGGTYEQYF
V: TRBV5-4; J: TRBJ2-7; length: 14; CDR3: CASSFGRGAYEQYF
V: TRBV9; J: TRBJ1-6; length: 16; CDR3: CASSARTGREGSPLHF
V: TRBV18; J: TRBJ1-5; length: 14; CDR3: CASSRQGGNQPQHF
V: TRBV14; J: TRBJ1-2; length: 14; CDR3: CASSQSQGTYGYTF
V: TRBV4-2; J: TRBJ2-2; length: 16; CDR3: CASSRTWTPHTGELFF
V: TRBV10-3; J: TRBJ1-2; length: 15; CDR3: CAISEQENPNYGYTF
V: TRBV19; J: TRBJ1-5; length: 15; CDR3: CASSMNRGGNQPQHF
V: TRBV11-2; J: TRBJ2-3; length: 17; CDR3: CASSLSRSGGAWDTQYF
V: TRBV7-9; J: TRBJ1-6; length: 14; CDR3: CASSLGQENSPLHF
V: TRBV10-3; J: TRBJ2-5; length: 14; CDR3: CAISMTEYQETQYF
V: TRBV14; J: TRBJ2-3; length: 15; CDR3: CASSQQGVGTDTQYF
V: TRBV28; J: TRBJ2-1; length: 17; CDR3: CASSSKNSPREYNEQFF
V: TRBV5-1; J: TRBJ1-1; length: 16; CDR3: CASSPGPGGMNTEAFF
V: TRBV5-1; J: TRBJ2-4; length: 18; CDR3: CASSLDGYVGAGGQKLYF
V: TRBV6-5; J: TRBJ2-3; length: 15; CDR3: CASSYRLSGTDTQYF
V: TRBV3-1/TRBV3-2; J: TRBJ2-3; length: 15; CDR3: CASSQVGTGSDTQYF